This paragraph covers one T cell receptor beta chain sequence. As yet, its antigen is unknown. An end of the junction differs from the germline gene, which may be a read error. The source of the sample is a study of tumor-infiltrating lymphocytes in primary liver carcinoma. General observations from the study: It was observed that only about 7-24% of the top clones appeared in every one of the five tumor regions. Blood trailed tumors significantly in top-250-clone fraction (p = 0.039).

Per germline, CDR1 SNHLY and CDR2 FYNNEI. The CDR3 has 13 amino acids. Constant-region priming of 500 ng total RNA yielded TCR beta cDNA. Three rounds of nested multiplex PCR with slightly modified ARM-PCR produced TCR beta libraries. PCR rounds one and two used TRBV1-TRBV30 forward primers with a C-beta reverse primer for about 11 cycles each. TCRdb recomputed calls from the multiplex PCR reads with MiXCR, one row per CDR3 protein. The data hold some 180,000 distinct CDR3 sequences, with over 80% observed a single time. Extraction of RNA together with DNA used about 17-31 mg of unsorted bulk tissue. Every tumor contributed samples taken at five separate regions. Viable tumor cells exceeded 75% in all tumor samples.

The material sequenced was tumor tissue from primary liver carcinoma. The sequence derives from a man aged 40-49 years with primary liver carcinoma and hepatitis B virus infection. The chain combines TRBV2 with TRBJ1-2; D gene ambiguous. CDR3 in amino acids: CASSDQRSYGYTF. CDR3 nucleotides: TGTGCCAGCAGTGACCAACGGTCTTATGGCTACACTTTC.